This T cell receptor beta chain was sequenced in a study of T cells in Graves' hyperthyroidism and ophthalmopathy. TCR beta CDR3 sequences were amplified from RNA transcripts. When the TCR CDR3 underwent first-round RT-PCR, the HTBI primer set was used. TCRdb re-analysed the multiplex PCR reads in MiXCR, keeping a single row per CDR3 protein. The sample contains approximately 600,000 distinct CDR3 sequences, around 16% of which appear only once. Study outcomes and limitations: The model identified upcoming ophthalmopathy a median approximately six months ahead of onset.

V was cut by 5 bases and J by 3 bases, with 13 bases left in between. Germline V lookup: CDR1 SEHNR, CDR2 FQNEAQ (reference sequence). This CDR3 region has 14 residues. This clonotype appeared a few times. Its target is not known. The source is a woman aged 25 to 45 with Graves' hyperthyroidism. The rearrangement uses TRBV7-9 and TRBJ1-1; D gene unclear. Sequencing used blood. The CDR3 DNA follows: TGTGCCAGCAGCCCTAAGGTGGTGTACACTGAAGCTTTCTTT. This encodes CASSPKVVYTEAFF.